This TCR beta chain was profiled in a study of cytomegalovirus exposure and HLA in healthy donors. Healthy bone marrow donors supplied every sample. In the PCR, 60 Vbeta and 13 Jbeta primers were used. Only in-frame clones appear in the TCRdb table, and some are missing; sequencing was by immunoSEQ multiplex PCR. This sample yields 150,000 or so clones, of which approximately 73% are seen a single time; approximately 1.6% belongs to the top ten. The germline V and J ends were trimmed by 5 bases and 4 bases, with 8 bases remaining between them. This CDR3 is 11 amino acids long. The germline V gene has CDR1 DFQATT and CDR2 SNEGSKA (reference sequence).

This TCR came from a woman aged 18 to 35 in good health and CMV-seronegative. Input material: PBMCs. The chain has TRBV20-1 and TRBJ1-2; no firm D call. Written as DNA, the CDR3 is TGCAGTGCTTCGACGGGCTATGGCTACACCTTC. Translated, it gives CSASTGYGYTF.